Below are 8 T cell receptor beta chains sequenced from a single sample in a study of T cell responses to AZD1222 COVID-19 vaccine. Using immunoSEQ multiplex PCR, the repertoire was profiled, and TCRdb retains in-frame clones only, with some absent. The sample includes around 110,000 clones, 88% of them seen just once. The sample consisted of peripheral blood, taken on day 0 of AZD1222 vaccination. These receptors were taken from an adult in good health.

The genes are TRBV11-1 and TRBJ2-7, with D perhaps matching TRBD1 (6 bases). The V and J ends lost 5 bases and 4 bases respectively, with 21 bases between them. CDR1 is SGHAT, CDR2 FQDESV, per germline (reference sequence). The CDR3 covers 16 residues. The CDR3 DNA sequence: TGTGCCAGCAGCAGCGGACAGACCGGAGCGGTTTACGAGCAGTACTTC. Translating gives CASSSGQTGAVYEQYF. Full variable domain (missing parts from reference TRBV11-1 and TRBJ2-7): EAEVAQSPRYKITEKSQAVAFWCDPISGHATLYWYRQILGQGPELLVQFQDESVVDDSQLPKDRFSAERLKGVDSTLKIQPAELGDSAMYLCASSSGQTGAVYEQYFGPGTRLTVT.

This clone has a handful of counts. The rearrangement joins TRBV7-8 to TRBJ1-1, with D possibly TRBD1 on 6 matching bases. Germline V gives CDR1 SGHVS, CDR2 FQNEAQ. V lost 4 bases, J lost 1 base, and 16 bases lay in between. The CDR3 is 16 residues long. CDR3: CASSWAAGAPNTEAFF. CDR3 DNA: TGTGCCAGCAGCTGGGCGGCGGGGGCTCCGAACACTGAAGCTTTCTTT.

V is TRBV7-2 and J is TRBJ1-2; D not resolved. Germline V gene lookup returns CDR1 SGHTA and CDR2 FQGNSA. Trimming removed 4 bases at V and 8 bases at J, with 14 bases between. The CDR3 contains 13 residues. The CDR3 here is CASSSRPGEGYTF. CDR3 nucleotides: TGTGCCAGCAGCTCCCGACCTGGAGAGGGCTACACCTTC.

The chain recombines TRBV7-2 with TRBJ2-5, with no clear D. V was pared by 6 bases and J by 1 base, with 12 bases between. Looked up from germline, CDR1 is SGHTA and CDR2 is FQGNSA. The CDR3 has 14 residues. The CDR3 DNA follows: TGTGCCAGCAGATCCCACTCCCTCCAAGAGACCCAGTACTTC. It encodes CASRSHSLQETQYF. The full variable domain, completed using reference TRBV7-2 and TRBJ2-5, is GAGVSQSPSNKVTEKGKDVELRCDPISGHTALYWYRQSLGQGLEFLIYFQGNSAPDKSGLPSDRFSAERTGGSVSTLTIQRTQQEDSAVYLCASRSHSLQETQYFGPGTRLLVL.

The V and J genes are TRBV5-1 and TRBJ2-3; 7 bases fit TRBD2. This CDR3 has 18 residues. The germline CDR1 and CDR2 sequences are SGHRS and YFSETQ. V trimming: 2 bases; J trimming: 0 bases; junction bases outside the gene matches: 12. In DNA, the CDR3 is TGCGCCAGCAGCTTCGGGCCTGGGGCGGGAGTTAGCACAGATACGCAGTATTTT. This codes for CASSFGPGAGVSTDTQYF.

The CDR3 coding sequence is TGTGCCAGCAGGGAATTCGGGACAGGGGGCTTGGGCTACACCTTC. Its translation: CASREFGTGGLGYTF. The chain joins TRBV6-4 to TRBJ1-2; TRBD1 matches at 12 bases. Unmatched junction bases numbered 10, after V lost 6 bases and J lost 8 bases. The CDR3 consists of 15 residues. Germline lookup yields CDR1 MRHNA and CDR2 SNTAGT.

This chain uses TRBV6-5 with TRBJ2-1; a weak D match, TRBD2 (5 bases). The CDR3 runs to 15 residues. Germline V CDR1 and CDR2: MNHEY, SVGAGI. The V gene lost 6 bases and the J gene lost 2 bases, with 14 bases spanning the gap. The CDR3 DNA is TGTGCCAGCAGCTATCAAGCGGTAACCTACAATGAGCAGTTCTTC. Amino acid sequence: CASSYQAVTYNEQFF.

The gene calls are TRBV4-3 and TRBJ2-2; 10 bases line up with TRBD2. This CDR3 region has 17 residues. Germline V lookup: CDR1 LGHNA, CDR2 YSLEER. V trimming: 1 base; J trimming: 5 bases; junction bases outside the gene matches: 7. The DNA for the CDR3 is TGCGCCAGCAGCCAAGGCAGCGGGAGGGCAGGGACCGGGGAGCTGTTTTTT. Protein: CASSQGSGRAGTGELFF.